The TCR beta chain described here comes from a study of PD-1 blockade in mismatch repair-deficient tumors (TCRdb year 2017). Notes on the research overall: Between September 2013 and late 2016, the trial enrolled 80 to 95 consecutive patients with about a dozen types of mismatch repair-deficient cancer, all of whom had received prior treatment and were progressing. Tumor-associated T cell clones were tracked in the peripheral blood of patients responding to PD-1 blockade by deep sequencing of TCR CDR3 regions.

The CDR3, cysteine through phenylalanine, is 11 amino acids long. Of all the DNA, just the CDR3 is kept, 33 bases in frame from base 1. Trimming takes 4 bases from V and 2 bases from J, and the germline ends sit 3 bases apart. The germline V gene gives CDR1 as SGHDT and CDR2 as YYEEEE. This clone was picked up one time. This receptor's antigen is unknown. Qualities for individual bases were not recorded, and no much larger clone is one base off. For every enrolled patient, mismatch repair deficiency was confirmed by either polymerase chain reaction or immunohistochemistry. TCR sequencing was carried out for a few patients who responded to pembrolizumab therapy. Pembrolizumab PD-1 blockade was prospectively tested in advanced mismatch repair-deficient cancers, regardless of tissue of origin, in the phase II trial. Peripheral blood T cell samples were collected serially, before PD-1 blockade began and at several time points afterward. The timing of each blood sample was reported as weeks after the first dose of pembrolizumab.

Library construction relied on the immunoSEQ multiplex PCR assay. TCRdb stores this immuneACCESS table with in-frame sequences only. Part of the clones is absent; in the studies checked, under half of the shortfall reflects unresolved V genes, and no reason is known for the rest. The sample records approximately 63,000 clones, around 88% of which are singletons. Of the sample, roughly 14% is held by the ten largest clones. Here is what the overall study found, with its caveats: Rapid expansion after pembrolizumab followed by contraction, generally before radiologic responses, was shown by tumor-resident clones, which were often undetectable in blood before treatment.

The sequences come from peripheral blood, collected 52 weeks after starting pembrolizumab. The sequence was obtained from an adult with mismatch repair-deficient cancer. Here the chain combines TRBV5-6 and TRBJ2-5; the D gene cannot be resolved reliably. The CDR3 corresponds to CASSVQETQYF. Here is the DNA: TGTGCCAGCAGCGTTCAAGAGACCCAGTACTTC.